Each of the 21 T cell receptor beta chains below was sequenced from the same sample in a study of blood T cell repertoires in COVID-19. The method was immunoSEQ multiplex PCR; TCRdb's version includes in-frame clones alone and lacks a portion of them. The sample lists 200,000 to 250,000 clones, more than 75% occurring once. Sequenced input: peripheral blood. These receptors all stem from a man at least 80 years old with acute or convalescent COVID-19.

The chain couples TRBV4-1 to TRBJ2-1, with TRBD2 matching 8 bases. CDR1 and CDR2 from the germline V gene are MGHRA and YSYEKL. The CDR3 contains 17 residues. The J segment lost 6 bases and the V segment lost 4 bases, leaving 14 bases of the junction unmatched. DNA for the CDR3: TGCGCCAGCAGCCGGACTTCTACGAGCGGGAGTTCCAATGAGCAGTTCTTC. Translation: CASSRTSTSGSSNEQFF.

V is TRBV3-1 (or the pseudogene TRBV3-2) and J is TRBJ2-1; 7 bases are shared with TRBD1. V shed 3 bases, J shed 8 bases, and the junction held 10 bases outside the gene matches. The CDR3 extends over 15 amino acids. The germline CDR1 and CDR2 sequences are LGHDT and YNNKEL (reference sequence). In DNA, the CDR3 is TGTGCCAGCAGCCAGGACCGACAGGGTAGGCATGAGCAGTTCTTC. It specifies CASSQDRQGRHEQFF.

The CDR3 region is CASSNGDRNSPLHF. In nucleotides, the CDR3 is TGTGCCAGCAGCAATGGAGATCGTAATTCACCCCTCCACTTT. The chain is built from TRBV6-6 and TRBJ1-6; D is undetermined. V was cut by 6 bases and J by 6 bases, with 12 bases left in between. The germline gives CDR1 MNHNY, CDR2 SVGAGI (reference sequence). The CDR3 extends over 14 amino acids.

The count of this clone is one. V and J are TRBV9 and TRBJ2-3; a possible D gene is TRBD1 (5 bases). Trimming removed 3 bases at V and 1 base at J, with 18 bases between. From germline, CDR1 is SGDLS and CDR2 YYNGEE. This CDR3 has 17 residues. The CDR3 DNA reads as TGTGCCAGCAGCGAGGGGAAAACGGGTCGAGGCACAGATACGCAGTATTTT. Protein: CASSEGKTGRGTDTQYF.

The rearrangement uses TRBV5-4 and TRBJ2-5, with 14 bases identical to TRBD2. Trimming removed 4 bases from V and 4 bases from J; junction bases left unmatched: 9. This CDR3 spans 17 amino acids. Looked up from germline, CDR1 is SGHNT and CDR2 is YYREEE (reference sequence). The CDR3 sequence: CASSPGTSGRRRETQYF. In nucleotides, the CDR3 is TGTGCCAGCAGCCCCGGGACTAGCGGGAGAAGGCGAGAGACCCAGTACTTC.

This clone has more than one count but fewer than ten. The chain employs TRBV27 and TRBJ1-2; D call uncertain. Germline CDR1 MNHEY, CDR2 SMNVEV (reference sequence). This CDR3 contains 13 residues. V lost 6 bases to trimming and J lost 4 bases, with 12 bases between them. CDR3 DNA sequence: TGTGCCAGCAGAAAGACGGAGGGCTATGGCTACACCTTC. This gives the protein CASRKTEGYGYTF.

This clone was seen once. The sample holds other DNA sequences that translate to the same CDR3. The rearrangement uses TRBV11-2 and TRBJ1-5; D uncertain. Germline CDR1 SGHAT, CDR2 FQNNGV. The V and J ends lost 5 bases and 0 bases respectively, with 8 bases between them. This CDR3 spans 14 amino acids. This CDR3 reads CASSPGGSNQPQHF. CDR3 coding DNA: TGTGCCAGCAGCCCCGGAGGTAGCAATCAGCCCCAGCATTTT.

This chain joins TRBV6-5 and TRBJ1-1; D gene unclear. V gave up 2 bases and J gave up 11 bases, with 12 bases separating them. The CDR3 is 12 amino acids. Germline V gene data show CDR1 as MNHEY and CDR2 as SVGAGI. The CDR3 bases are TGTGCCAGCAGTTACACCTCCGGGTCTGCTTTCTTT. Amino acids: CASSYTSGSAFF.

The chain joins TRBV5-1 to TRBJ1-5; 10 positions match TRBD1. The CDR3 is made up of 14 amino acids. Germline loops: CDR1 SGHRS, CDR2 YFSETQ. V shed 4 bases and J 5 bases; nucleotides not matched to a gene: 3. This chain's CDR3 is CASSGQGGDQPQHF. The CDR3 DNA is TGCGCCAGCAGCGGACAGGGGGGAGATCAGCCCCAGCATTTT. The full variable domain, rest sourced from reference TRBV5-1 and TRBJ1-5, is KAGVTQTPRYLIKTRGQQVTLSCSPISGHRSVSWYQQTPGQGLQFLFEYFSETQRNKGNFPGRFSGRQFSNSRSEMNVSTLELGDSALYLCASSGQGGDQPQHFGDGTRLSIL.

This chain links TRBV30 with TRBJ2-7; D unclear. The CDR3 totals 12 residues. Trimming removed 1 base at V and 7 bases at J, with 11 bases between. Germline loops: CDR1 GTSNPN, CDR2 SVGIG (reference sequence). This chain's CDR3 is CAWSGGPGEQYV. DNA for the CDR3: TGTGCCTGGAGTGGCGGCCCCGGGGAGCAGTACGTC.

CDR3 sequence reads: CASSQGGQGANYGYTF. The CDR3 bases are TGTGCCAGCAGCCAGGGGGGACAGGGGGCGAACTATGGCTACACCTTC. The chain joins TRBV28 to TRBJ1-2, with 12 bases identical to TRBD1. V lost 6 bases, J lost 2 bases, and 7 bases stayed unmatched. The germline CDR1 and CDR2 sequences are MDHEN and SYDVKM. This CDR3 contains 16 residues.

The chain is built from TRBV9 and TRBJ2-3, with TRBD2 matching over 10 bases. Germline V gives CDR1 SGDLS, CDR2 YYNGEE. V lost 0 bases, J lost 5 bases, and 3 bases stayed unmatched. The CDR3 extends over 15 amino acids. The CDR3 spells CASSVGGLAIDTQYF. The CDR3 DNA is TGTGCCAGCAGCGTAGGGGGACTAGCGATAGATACGCAGTATTTT. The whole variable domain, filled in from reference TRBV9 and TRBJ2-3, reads DSGVTQTPKHLITATGQRVTLRCSPRSGDLSVYWYQQSLDQGLQFLIQYYNGEERAKGNILERFSAQQFPDLHSELNLSSLELGDSALYFCASSVGGLAIDTQYFGPGTRLTVL.

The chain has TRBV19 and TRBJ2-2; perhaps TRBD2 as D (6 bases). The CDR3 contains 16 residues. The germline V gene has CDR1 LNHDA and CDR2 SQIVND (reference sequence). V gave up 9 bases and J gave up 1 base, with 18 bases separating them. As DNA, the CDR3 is TGTGCCAGCCAACGGGGGAGTACACTGAACACCGGGGAGCTGTTTTTT. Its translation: CASQRGSTLNTGELFF.

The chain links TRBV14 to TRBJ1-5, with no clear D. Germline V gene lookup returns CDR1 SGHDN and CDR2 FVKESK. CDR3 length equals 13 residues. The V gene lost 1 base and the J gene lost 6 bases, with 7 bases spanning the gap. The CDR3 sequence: CASSQVEGQPQHF. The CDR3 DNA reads TGTGCCAGCAGCCAAGTGGAGGGTCAGCCCCAGCATTTT.

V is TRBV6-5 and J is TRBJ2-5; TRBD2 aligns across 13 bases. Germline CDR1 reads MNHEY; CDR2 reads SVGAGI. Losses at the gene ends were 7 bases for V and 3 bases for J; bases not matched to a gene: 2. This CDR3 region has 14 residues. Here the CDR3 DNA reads TGTGCCAGCATCGGACTAGCGGGGGAAGAGACCCAGTACTTC. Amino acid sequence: CASIGLAGEETQYF.

CDR3 sequence: CASSPMAGTGELFF. The CDR3 DNA reads as TGTGCCAGCAGCCCGATGGCGGGAACCGGGGAGCTGTTTTTT. V is TRBV7-3 and J is TRBJ2-2, with D possibly TRBD2 on 6 matching bases. This CDR3 is built from 14 residues. Trimming left V 5 bases short and J 5 bases short, with 12 bases between. Germline assignment: CDR1 SGHTA and CDR2 FQGTGA.

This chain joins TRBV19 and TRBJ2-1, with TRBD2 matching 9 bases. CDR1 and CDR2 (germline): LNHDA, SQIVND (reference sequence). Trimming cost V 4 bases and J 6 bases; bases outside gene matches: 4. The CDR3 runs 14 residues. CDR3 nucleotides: TGTGCCAGTAGTACCGGGACTAGCCGCAATGAGCAGTTCTTC. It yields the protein CASSTGTSRNEQFF.

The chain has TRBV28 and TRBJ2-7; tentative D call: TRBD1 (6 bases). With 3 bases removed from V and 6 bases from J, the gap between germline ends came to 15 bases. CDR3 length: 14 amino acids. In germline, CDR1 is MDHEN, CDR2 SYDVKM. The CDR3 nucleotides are TGTGCCAGCAGTTTGGAGTGGCAGGGGCTCGAGCAGTACTTC. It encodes CASSLEWQGLEQYF.

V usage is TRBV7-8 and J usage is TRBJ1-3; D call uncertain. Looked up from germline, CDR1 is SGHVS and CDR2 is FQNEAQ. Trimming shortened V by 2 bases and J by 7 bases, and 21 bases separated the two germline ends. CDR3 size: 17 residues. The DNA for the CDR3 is TGTGCCAGCAGCTTAAGCCCCCCCCGGTCTCAGGCGAACACCATATATTTT. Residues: CASSLSPPRSQANTIYF.

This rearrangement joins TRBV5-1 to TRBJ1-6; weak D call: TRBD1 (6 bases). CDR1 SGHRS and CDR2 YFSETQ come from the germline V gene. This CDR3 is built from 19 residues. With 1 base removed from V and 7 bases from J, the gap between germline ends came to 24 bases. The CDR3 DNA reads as TGCGCCAGCAGCTTGTTTGGGGGCTCGGGCAGGTCGCCGAATTCACCCCTCCACTTT. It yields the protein CASSLFGGSGRSPNSPLHF. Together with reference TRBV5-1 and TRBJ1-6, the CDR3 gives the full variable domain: KAGVTQTPRYLIKTRGQQVTLSCSPISGHRSVSWYQQTPGQGLQFLFEYFSETQRNKGNFPGRFSGRQFSNSRSEMNVSTLELGDSALYLCASSLFGGSGRSPNSPLHFGNGTRLTVT.

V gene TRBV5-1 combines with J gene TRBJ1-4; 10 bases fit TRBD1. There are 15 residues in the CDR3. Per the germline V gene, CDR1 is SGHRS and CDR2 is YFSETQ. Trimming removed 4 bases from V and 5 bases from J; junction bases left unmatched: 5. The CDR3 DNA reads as TGCGCCAGCAGCAGGGGACAGGGGAACAATGAAAAACTGTTTTTT. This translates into CASSRGQGNNEKLFF.